This T cell receptor (beta chain) was documented in a study of blood T cell repertoires in COVID-19 (dated by TCRdb to about 2020). For context, the study as a whole: Samples covering the acute and convalescent phases of COVID-19 were provided by collaborators in the United States, Italy and Spain. The samples were drawn from the first 160 participants of the ongoing ImmuneRACE study and from over a thousand subjects provided by 6 global collaborators. The dataset comprised deeply sampled blood TCRbeta repertoires from subjects exposed to, actively infected with, or recovered from COVID-19. Where HLA class I and class II types were available, the types were taken from metadata supplied by the sample provider, not from assay-based typing. The material from the prospective study consisted of cDNA or gDNA derived from T cells, B-cell-depleted T cells, or PBMCs. A de-identified subject ID, COVID-19 status, age in years and sex were almost always included in the sample metadata. The repertoires were released in a freely available public database intended as a resource for research on the immune response to SARS-CoV-2. What the research found in general, with its limitations: The amount of clinical and demographic metadata varied by source and participant and was provided uncurated.

A word on this clone: This receptor's antigen is unknown. Base quality data are lacking; no much larger clone is found one base away.

Participants in the prospective study were aged roughly 18 to 90 years, lived in 20 to 25 United States geographic areas, and enrolled through a virtual design. In the prospective study, participants were assigned to cohorts based on the clinical history participants reported in a screening survey and a study questionnaire. Recovered participants in ImmuneRACE Cohort 3 were defined as having two consecutive negative NP/OP PCR tests, clearance from a healthcare professional, or resolution of symptoms. Each participant in the prospective study had whole blood, serum and a nasopharyngeal or oropharyngeal swab collected by mobile phlebotomists. Additional blood draws and questionnaires over a 2-month period could optionally be provided by prospective study participants. Prospective study blood samples were shipped either frozen or at room temperature before DNA extraction. TCRbeta CDR3 regions were amplified from genomic DNA using the immunoSEQ Assay, a bias-controlled multiplex PCR. Under the source paper's analysis protocol: Within the assay, amplification of reference gene primers was used to estimate how many nucleated cells each sample contained. Sequence reads were collapsed and filtered to measure the absolute abundance of every unique TCRbeta CDR3 rearrangement. Productive Simpson clonality was computed per sample as the square root of Simpson's diversity index over productive rearrangements. Imported from immuneACCESS, the table was reduced by TCRdb to in-frame sequences with V and J called. These copies leave out some clones; in studies compared against another copy, an unresolved V gene accounts for under half, and the cause of the remainder is not known. D and trimming were read from the DNA, whereas the V and J calls and clone size are those reported in that table. This sample gives more than 350,000 clones in total; more than 80% of them show up just once. About 1% of the sample lies in the top ten.

The clonotype originates from a man younger than 35 who had recovered from COVID-19. Sequencing used PBMCs or T cells enriched from blood (not recorded which).

The CDR3 in this case is CASSDTNWTPYGYTF. The DNA is as follows: TGTGCCAGCAGTGATACGAATTGGACACCGTATGGCTACACCTTC. The chain links TRBV6-1 with TRBJ1-2; the D gene is possibly TRBD1, with 5 bases matching. Deletion took 3 bases off V and 5 bases off J, with a span of 16 bases between the germline ends. Spanning cysteine to phenylalanine, the CDR3 consists of 15 amino acids. Kept here is only the CDR3 DNA, which spans 45 bases and is read in frame from base 1. Looking up the germline V gene yields CDR1 MNHNS and CDR2 SASEGT.